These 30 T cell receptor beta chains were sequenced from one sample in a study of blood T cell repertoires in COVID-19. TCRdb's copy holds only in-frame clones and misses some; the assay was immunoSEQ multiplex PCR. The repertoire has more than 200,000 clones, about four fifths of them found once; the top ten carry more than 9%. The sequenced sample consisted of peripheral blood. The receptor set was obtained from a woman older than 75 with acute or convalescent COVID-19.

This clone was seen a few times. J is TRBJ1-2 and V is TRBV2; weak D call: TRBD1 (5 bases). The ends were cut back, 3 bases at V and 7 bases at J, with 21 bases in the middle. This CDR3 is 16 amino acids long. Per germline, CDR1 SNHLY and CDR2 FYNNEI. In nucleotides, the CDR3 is TGTGCCAGCAGTGAGCACAGGCGGCCCTTAGAAGGTGGCTACACCTTC. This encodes CASSEHRRPLEGGYTF.

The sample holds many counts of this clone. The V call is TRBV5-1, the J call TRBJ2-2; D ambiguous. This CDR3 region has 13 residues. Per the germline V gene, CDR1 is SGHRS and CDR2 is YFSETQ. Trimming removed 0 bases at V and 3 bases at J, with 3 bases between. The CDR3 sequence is CASSLAYTGELFF. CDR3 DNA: TGCGCCAGCAGCTTGGCCTACACCGGGGAGCTGTTTTTT.

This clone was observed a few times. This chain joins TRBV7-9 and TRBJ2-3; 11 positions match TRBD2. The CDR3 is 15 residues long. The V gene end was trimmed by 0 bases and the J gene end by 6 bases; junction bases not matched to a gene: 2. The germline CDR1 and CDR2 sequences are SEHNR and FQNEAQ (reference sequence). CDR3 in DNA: TGTGCCAGCAGCTTAGCCGTAGCGGGAGGGGATACGCAGTATTTT. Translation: CASSLAVAGGDTQYF. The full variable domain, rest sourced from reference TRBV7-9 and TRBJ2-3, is DTGVSQNPRHKITKRGQNVTFRCDPISEHNRLYWYRQTLGQGPEFLTYFQNEAQLEKSRLLSDRFSAERPKGSFSTLEIQRTEQGDSAMYLCASSLAVAGGDTQYFGPGTRLTVL.

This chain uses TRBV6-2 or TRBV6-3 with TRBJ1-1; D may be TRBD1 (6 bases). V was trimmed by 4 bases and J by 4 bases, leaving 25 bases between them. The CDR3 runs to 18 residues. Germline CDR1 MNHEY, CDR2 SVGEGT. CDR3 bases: TGTGCCAGCAGTTCCACCCCACAGGGAGAGAGGTCTCGCACTGAAGCTTTCTTT. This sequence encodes CASSSTPQGERSRTEAFF.

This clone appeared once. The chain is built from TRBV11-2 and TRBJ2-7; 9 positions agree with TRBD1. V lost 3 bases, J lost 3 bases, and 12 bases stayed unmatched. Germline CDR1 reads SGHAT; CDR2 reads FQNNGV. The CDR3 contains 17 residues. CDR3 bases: TGTGCCAGCAGCTTTAACTGGCCGGGACAGGGATACTACGAGCAGTACTTC. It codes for CASSFNWPGQGYYEQYF.

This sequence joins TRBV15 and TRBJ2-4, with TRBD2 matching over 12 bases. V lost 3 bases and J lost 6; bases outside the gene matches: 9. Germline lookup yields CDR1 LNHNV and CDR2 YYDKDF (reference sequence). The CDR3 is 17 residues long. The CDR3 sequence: CATSRVLAGGPGNIQYF. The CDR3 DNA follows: TGTGCCACCAGCAGGGTTCTAGCGGGAGGGCCCGGAAACATTCAGTACTTC.

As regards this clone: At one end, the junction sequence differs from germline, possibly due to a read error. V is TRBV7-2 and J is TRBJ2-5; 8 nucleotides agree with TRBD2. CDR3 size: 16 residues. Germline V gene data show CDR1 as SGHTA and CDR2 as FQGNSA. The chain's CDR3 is CASSETSATYQKTQYF. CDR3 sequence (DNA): TGTGCCAGCAGCGAGACTAGCGCAACGTACCAAAAGACCCAGTACTTC.

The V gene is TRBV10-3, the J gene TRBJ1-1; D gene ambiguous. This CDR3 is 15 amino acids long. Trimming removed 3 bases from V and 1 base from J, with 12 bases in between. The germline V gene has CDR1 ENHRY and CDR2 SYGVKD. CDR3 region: CAISDTSVPNTEAFF. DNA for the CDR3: TGTGCCATCAGTGACACCTCGGTCCCGAACACTGAAGCTTTCTTT.

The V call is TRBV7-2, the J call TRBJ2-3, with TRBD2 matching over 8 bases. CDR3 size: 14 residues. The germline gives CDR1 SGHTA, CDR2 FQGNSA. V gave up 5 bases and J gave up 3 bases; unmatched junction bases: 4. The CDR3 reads CASSPGLDTDTQYF. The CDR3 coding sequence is TGTGCCAGCAGCCCGGGACTAGATACAGATACGCAGTATTTT.

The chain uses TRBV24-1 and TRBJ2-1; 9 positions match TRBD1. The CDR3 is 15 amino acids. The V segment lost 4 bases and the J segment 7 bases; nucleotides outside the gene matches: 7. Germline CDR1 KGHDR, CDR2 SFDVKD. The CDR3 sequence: CATSEQGQGTNEQFF. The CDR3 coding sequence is TGTGCCACCAGTGAGCAGGGACAGGGAACGAATGAGCAGTTCTTC.

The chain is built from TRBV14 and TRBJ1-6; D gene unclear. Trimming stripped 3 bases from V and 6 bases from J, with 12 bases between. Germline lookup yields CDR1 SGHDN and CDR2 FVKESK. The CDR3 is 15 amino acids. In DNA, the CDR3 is TGTGCCAGCAGCCACGCCGGCCGGAGTAATTCACCCCTCCACTTT. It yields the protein CASSHAGRSNSPLHF.

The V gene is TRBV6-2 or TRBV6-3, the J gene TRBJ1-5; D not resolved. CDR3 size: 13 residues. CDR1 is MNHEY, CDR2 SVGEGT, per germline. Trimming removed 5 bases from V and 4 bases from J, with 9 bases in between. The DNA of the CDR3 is TGTGCCAGCAGTCCCCACAGAAATCAGCCCCAGCATTTT. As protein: CASSPHRNQPQHF.

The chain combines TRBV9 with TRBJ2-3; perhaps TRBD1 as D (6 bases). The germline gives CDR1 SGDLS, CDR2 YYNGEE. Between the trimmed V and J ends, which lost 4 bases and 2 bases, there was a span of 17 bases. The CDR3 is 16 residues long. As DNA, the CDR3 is TGTGCCAGCAGCTCCCAGGGGTGGGCTGCCACAGATACGCAGTATTTT. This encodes CASSSQGWAATDTQYF. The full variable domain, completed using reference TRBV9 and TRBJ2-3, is DSGVTQTPKHLITATGQRVTLRCSPRSGDLSVYWYQQSLDQGLQFLIQYYNGEERAKGNILERFSAQQFPDLHSELNLSSLELGDSALYFCASSSQGWAATDTQYFGPGTRLTVL.

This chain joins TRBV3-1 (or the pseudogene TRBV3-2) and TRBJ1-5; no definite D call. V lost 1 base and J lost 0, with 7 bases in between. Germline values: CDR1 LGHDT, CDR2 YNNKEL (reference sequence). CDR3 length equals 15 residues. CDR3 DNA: TGTGCCAGCAGCCAAGCCGGGTATAGCAATCAGCCCCAGCATTTT. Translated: CASSQAGYSNQPQHF.

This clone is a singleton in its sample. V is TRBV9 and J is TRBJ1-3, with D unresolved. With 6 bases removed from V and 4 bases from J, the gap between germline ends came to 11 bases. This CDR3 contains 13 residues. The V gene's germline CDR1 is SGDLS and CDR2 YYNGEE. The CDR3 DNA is TGTGCCAGCACCAAGACAATCGGAAACACCATATATTTT. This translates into CASTKTIGNTIYF.

CDR3 sequence reads: CASGGLAGAAGELFF. CDR3 bases: TGTGCCAGCGGGGGACTAGCGGGAGCGGCCGGGGAGCTGTTTTTT. The chain has TRBV6-5 and TRBJ2-2, with 14 bases that match TRBD2. V trimming: 8 bases; J trimming: 6 bases; junction bases outside the gene matches: 5. CDR3 size: 15 residues. Germline V gene data show CDR1 as MNHEY and CDR2 as SVGAGI.

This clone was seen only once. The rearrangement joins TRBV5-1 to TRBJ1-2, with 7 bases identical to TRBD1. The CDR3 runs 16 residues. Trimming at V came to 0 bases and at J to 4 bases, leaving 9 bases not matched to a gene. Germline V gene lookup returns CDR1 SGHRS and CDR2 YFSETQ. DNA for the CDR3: TGCGCCAGCAGCTTGGGAACGGGGACAGCCTCCTATGGCTACACCTTC. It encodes CASSLGTGTASYGYTF.

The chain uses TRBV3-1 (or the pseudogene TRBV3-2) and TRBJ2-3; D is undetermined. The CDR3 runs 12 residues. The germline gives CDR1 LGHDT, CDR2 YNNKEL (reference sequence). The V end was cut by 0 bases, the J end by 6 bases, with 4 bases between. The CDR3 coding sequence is TGTGCCAGCAGCCAAGATGAGGATACGCAGTATTTT. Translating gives CASSQDEDTQYF.

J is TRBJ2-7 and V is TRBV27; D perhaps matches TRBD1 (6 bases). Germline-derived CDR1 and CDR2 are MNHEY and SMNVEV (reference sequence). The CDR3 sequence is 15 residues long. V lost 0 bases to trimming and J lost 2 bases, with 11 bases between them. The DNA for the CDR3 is TGTGCCAGCAGTTTATCACAGGGAAGGCCCTACGAGCAGTACTTC. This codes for CASSLSQGRPYEQYF.

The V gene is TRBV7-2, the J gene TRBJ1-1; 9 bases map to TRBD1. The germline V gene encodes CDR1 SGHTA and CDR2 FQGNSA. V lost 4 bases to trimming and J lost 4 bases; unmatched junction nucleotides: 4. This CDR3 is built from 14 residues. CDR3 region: CASSYRGRGTEAFF. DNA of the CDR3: TGTGCCAGCAGCTACAGGGGGCGAGGCACTGAAGCTTTCTTT.

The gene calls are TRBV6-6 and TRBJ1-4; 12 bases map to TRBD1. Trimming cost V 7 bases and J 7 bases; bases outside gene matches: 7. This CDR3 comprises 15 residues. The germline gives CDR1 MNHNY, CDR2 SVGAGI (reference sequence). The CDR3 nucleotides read TGTGCCAGCATCCTGGGACAGGGGGCTAGTGAAAAACTGTTTTTT. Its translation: CASILGQGASEKLFF.

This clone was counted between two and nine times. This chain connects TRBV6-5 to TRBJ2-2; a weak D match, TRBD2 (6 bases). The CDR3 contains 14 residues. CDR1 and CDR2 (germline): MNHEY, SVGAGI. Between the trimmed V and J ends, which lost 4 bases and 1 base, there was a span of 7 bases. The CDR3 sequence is CASSLGGNTGELFF. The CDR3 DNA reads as TGTGCCAGCAGTTTGGGAGGGAACACCGGGGAGCTGTTTTTT.

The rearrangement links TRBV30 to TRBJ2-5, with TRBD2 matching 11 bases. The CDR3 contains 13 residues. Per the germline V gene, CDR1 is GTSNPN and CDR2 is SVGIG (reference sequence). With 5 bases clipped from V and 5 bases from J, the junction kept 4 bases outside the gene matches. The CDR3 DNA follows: TGTGCCTGGGGGGGACTAGCGGTGGAGACCCAGTACTTC. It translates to CAWGGLAVETQYF.

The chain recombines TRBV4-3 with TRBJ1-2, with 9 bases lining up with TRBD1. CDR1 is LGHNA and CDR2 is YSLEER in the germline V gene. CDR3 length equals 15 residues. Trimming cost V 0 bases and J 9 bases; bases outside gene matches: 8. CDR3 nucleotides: TGCGCCAGCAGCCAAGATTGGGGACAGGGTAGCAGCTACACCTTC. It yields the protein CASSQDWGQGSSYTF.

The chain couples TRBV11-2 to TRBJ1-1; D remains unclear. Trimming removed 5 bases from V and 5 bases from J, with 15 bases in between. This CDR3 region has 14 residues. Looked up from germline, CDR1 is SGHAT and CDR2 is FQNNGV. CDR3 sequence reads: CASSRFTVSTEAFF. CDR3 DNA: TGTGCCAGCAGCCGATTTACAGTATCGACTGAAGCTTTCTTT.

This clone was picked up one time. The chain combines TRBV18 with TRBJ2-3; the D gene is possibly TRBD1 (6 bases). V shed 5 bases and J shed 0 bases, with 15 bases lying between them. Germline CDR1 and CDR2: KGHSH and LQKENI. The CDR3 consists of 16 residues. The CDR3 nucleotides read TGTGCCAGCTCATCGTCTGTAACAGGGAGCACAGATACGCAGTATTTT. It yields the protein CASSSSVTGSTDTQYF.

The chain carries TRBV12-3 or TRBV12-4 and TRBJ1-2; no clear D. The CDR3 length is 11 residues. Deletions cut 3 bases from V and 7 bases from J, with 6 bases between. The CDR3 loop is CASSFLGGYTF. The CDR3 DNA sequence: TGTGCCAGCAGTTTTCTCGGTGGCTACACCTTC.

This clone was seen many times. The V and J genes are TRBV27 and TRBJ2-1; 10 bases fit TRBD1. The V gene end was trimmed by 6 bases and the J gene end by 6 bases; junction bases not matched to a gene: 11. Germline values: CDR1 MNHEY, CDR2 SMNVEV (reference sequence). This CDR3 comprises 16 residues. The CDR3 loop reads CASSQNRDRGSNEQFF. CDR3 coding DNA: TGTGCCAGCAGCCAAAACCGGGACAGGGGAAGCAATGAGCAGTTCTTC.

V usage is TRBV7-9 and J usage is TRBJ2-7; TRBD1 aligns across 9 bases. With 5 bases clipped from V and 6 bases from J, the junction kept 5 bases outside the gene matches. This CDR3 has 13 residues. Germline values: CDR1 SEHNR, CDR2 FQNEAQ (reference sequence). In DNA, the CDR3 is TGTGCCAGCAGCCGGGACAGGGTATTCGAGCAGTACTTC. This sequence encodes CASSRDRVFEQYF.

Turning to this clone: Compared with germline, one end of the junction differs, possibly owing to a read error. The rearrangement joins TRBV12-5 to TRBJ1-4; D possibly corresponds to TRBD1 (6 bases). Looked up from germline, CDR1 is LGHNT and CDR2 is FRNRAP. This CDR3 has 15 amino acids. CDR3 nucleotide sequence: TGTGCTAGTGGTTTGGACGGGACAACAAATGAAAAACTGTTTTTT. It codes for CASGLDGTTNEKLFF.